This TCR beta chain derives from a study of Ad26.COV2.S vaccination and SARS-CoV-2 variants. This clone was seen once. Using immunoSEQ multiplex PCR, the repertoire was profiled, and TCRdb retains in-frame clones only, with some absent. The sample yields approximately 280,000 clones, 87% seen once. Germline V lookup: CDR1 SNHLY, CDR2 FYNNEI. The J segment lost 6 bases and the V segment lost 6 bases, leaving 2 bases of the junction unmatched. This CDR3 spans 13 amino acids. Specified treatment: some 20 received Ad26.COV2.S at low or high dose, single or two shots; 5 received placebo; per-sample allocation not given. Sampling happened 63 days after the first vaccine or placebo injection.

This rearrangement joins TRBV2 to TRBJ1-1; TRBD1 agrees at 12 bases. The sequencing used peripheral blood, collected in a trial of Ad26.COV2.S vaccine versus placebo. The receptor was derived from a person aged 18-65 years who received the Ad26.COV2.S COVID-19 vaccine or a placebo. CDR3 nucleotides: TGTGCCAGCAGCGGGACAGGGGGCTCTGAAGCTTTCTTT. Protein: CASSGTGGSEAFF.